These 13 T cell receptor beta chains originate from one sample sequenced in a study of CD8+ T cells in alopecia areata. RNA was extracted and reverse transcribed into cDNA as the sequencing template. The data were produced by immunoSEQ multiplex PCR, yet TCRdb's version contains in-frame clones alone and is incomplete. The sample includes 200,000 to 250,000 clones, 50% to 60% of them seen just once. Sequencing was performed on CD4+ T cells sorted from blood, taken at week 0. These receptors were taken from a human donor with alopecia areata.

This chain joins TRBV7-9 and TRBJ1-2; possibly TRBD1 for D (5 bases). Germline V gene sequence: CDR1 SEHNR, CDR2 FQNEAQ (reference sequence). This CDR3 comprises 15 residues. V shed 5 bases and J shed 2 bases, with 15 bases lying between them. CDR3 in amino acids: CASSLGSQGNYGYTF. CDR3 sequence (DNA): TGTGCCAGCAGCCTGGGGTCCCAGGGAAACTATGGCTACACCTTC.

Turning to this clone: Different DNA sequences within this sample yield the same CDR3. The chain combines TRBV29-1 with TRBJ1-1, with D possibly matching TRBD1 (6 bases). V was trimmed by 4 bases and J by 4 bases, leaving 7 bases between them. The CDR3 is 11 amino acids. Germline V lookup: CDR1 SQVTM, CDR2 ANQGSEA. Here the CDR3 reads CSVVGATEAFF. The CDR3, as DNA: TGCAGCGTTGTGGGGGCCACTGAAGCTTTCTTT.

This clone was counted between two and nine times. The gene calls are TRBV5-6 and TRBJ1-6; a possible D gene is TRBD1 (6 bases). Germline V gene sequence: CDR1 SGHDT, CDR2 YYEEEE. V was shortened by 5 bases and J by 13 bases, with 19 bases between the two germline ends. The CDR3 loop spans 14 amino acids. For the CDR3, the DNA is TGTGCCAGCAGTTTTGGACAGCCCGCTCGCCCCCTCCACTTT. Translating it yields CASSFGQPARPLHF.

A remark on this clone: The junction departs from germline at one end; a sequencing error may be responsible. J is TRBJ1-2 and V is TRBV4-1, with unresolved D. The CDR3 consists of 13 residues. Germline-derived CDR1 and CDR2 are MGHRA and YSYEKL. For the CDR3, the DNA is TGCGCCAGCAGCCAAGATTTCCCCGGCCGCTATACCTTC. As protein: CASSQDFPGRYTF.

The chain carries TRBV18 and TRBJ2-7; 7 bases are a match to TRBD2. The CDR3 loop spans 14 amino acids. Germline CDR1 KGHSH, CDR2 LQKENI. The V segment lost 3 bases and the J segment 2 bases; nucleotides outside the gene matches: 4. In nucleotides, the CDR3 is TGTGCCAGCTCACCGGGGGAGGGTCCCTACGAGCAGTACTTC. It specifies CASSPGEGPYEQYF.

This clone was counted a few times. This chain connects TRBV9 to TRBJ2-7; TRBD2 matches 10 bases. Germline V lookup: CDR1 SGDLS, CDR2 YYNGEE. After removal of 0 bases from V and 0 bases from J, the junction contained 9 bases not matched to a gene. This CDR3 region has 18 residues. The CDR3 loop reads CASSVGPSGGSHSYEQYF. CDR3 nucleotides: TGTGCCAGCAGCGTAGGTCCTAGCGGGGGCTCTCACTCCTACGAGCAGTACTTC.

The chain employs TRBV4-1 and TRBJ1-1; the D gene is possibly TRBD1 (5 bases). V gave up 0 bases and J gave up 5 bases, with 10 bases separating them. The CDR3 has 14 residues. The germline V gene has CDR1 MGHRA and CDR2 YSYEKL. CDR3 DNA: TGCGCCAGCAGCCAAGAAAAGGGGCGGACTGAAGCTTTCTTT. It codes for CASSQEKGRTEAFF.

This sequence joins TRBV7-9 and TRBJ2-5, with 9 bases aligning to TRBD1. With 6 bases clipped from V and 2 bases from J, the junction kept 7 bases outside the gene matches. This CDR3 is built from 15 residues. Germline loops: CDR1 SEHNR, CDR2 FQNEAQ (reference sequence). CDR3 DNA: TGTGCCAGCAGACCGGGACAGGGTTGGCAAGAGACCCAGTACTTC. Encoded protein: CASRPGQGWQETQYF.

This clone has just one count. The chain is built from TRBV2 and TRBJ1-5, with D perhaps TRBD1 (6 bases). Looked up from germline, CDR1 is SNHLY and CDR2 is FYNNEI. The CDR3 spans 15 residues. Trimming took off 5 bases at V and 1 base at J, with 12 bases between the two ends. The CDR3 bases are TGTGCCAGCAGTCCAGGGGACACGAGCAATCAGCCCCAGCATTTT. As protein: CASSPGDTSNQPQHF.

The table lists this clone with a few counts. The V and J genes are TRBV11-2 and TRBJ2-7, with 8 bases identical to TRBD1. The CDR3 is made up of 16 amino acids. The ends lost 2 bases at V and 2 bases at J; junction bases unmatched: 8. Germline CDR1 reads SGHAT; CDR2 reads FQNNGV. CDR3 nucleotide sequence: TGTGCCAGCAGCTTAATACTTCGGGACAGGACCTACGAGCAGTACTTC. It specifies CASSLILRDRTYEQYF.

The chain has TRBV15 and TRBJ1-2; no definite D call. Germline CDR1 and CDR2: LNHNV and YYDKDF (reference sequence). The V and J ends lost 9 bases and 4 bases respectively, with 9 bases between them. The CDR3 is 11 amino acids. The chain's CDR3 is CATSLGYGYTF. Written as DNA, the CDR3 is TGTGCCACGAGTCTAGGCTATGGCTACACCTTC.

To note about this clone: The sample carries other DNA sequences with the same CDR3. The rearrangement joins TRBV29-1 to TRBJ2-3; possible D gene TRBD1, 5 bases. The CDR3 is 12 residues long. Germline lookup yields CDR1 SQVTM and CDR2 ANQGSEA. V lost 3 bases and J 1 base, leaving 5 bases between the germline ends. For the CDR3, the DNA is TGCAGCGTTGACAGGGGCACAGATACGCAGTATTTT. Its protein product is CSVDRGTDTQYF.

This clone has just a few counts. V usage is TRBV6-1 and J usage is TRBJ2-7, with D hard to call. V dropped 5 bases and J dropped 3 bases, with 17 bases sitting between them. Germline V gives CDR1 MNHNS, CDR2 SASEGT. The CDR3 runs to 15 residues. The CDR3 sequence: CASSSPRVSLYEQYF. The CDR3 DNA reads TGTGCCAGCAGTTCCCCCCGCGTTAGCCTCTACGAGCAGTACTTC.